The 10 T cell receptor beta chains listed next were all sequenced from one sample in a study of T cell responses to AZD1222 COVID-19 vaccine. The data were produced by immunoSEQ multiplex PCR, yet TCRdb's version contains in-frame clones alone and is incomplete. The table records approximately 150,000 clones, around 88% of them present only once. Sequenced here: peripheral blood, sampled 28 days after the second AZD1222 dose. Source of these receptors: an adult who received the AZD1222 COVID-19 vaccine.

In this sample, this clone turned up once. The CDR3 DNA sequence: TGTGCCGTCGGGACAGGGCACGAGCAGTACTTC. Protein: CAVGTGHEQYF. The chain is built from TRBV10-3 and TRBJ2-7; 9 bases align to TRBD1. V lost 11 bases and J lost 5; bases outside the gene matches: 4. The CDR3 is made up of 11 amino acids. Germline loops: CDR1 ENHRY, CDR2 SYGVKD.

This clone is a singleton in its sample. Here the CDR3 DNA reads TGTGCCAGCAGCCCCAATGCGGGGGCTGGGGAAAAACTGTTTTTT. The encoded protein is CASSPNAGAGEKLFF. The chain links TRBV7-9 to TRBJ1-4, with D tentatively TRBD1 (6 bases). V lost 5 bases and J lost 8, with 18 bases in between. The germline V gene encodes CDR1 SEHNR and CDR2 FQNEAQ (reference sequence). CDR3 size: 15 residues.

V usage is TRBV5-1 and J usage is TRBJ2-6; 7 bases are shared with TRBD2. CDR1 is SGHRS, CDR2 YFSETQ, per germline. The CDR3 runs 15 residues. V dropped 1 base and J dropped 2; count of bases not matched to a gene: 0. The DNA of the CDR3 is TGCGCCAGCAGCTTGAGCGGGACTGGGGCCAACGTCCTGACTTTC. Translating gives CASSLSGTGANVLTF.

DNA for the CDR3: TGTGCCACCAGCAGAGATTACCCGAAAGAGACCCAGTACTTC. Encoded protein: CATSRDYPKETQYF. The chain combines TRBV15 with TRBJ2-5; D gene ambiguous. Germline CDR1 LNHNV, CDR2 YYDKDF (reference sequence). The V gene lost 0 bases and the J gene lost 3 bases, with 8 bases spanning the gap. CDR3 length: 14 residues.

This clone came up a few times. The gene calls are TRBV27 and TRBJ1-2; 9 positions agree with TRBD1. The CDR3 spans 15 residues. Trimming at V came to 5 bases and at J to 2 bases, leaving 6 bases not matched to a gene. Germline values: CDR1 MNHEY, CDR2 SMNVEV (reference sequence). CDR3 loop: CASSTGQGRNYGYTF. The CDR3 region has the DNA TGTGCCAGCAGTACGGGACAGGGAAGGAACTATGGCTACACCTTC.

The V gene is TRBV5-5, the J gene TRBJ2-7, with 11 bases that match TRBD1. The CDR3 is 14 amino acids. Germline trimming cut 5 bases from V and 2 bases from J; bases unmatched to any gene: 3. CDR1 and CDR2 from the germline V gene are SGHKS and YYEKEE (reference sequence). The CDR3 region is CASRSGQGAYEQYF. The CDR3 DNA sequence: TGTGCCAGCAGATCGGGACAGGGGGCCTACGAGCAGTACTTC.

The rearrangement links TRBV18 to TRBJ2-5, with unresolved D. The CDR3 spans 13 residues. Germline-derived CDR1 and CDR2 are KGHSH and LQKENI. The ends were cut back, 3 bases at V and 2 bases at J, with 7 bases in the middle. The CDR3 loop is CASSPGRQETQYF. The CDR3 nucleotides are TGTGCCAGCTCACCGGGCAGACAAGAGACCCAGTACTTC.

The chain combines TRBV4-1 with TRBJ2-7, with 9 bases that match TRBD1. The V gene's germline CDR1 is MGHRA and CDR2 YSYEKL. Trimming cost V 4 bases and J 5 bases; bases outside gene matches: 12. This CDR3 is built from 16 residues. This CDR3 is CASSRQPGQGVDEQYF. CDR3 DNA: TGCGCCAGCAGCCGTCAACCGGGACAGGGAGTGGACGAGCAGTACTTC.

This chain links TRBV15 with TRBJ2-5, with D perhaps being TRBD1 or TRBD2 (6 bases each). CDR3 length: 14 amino acids. V was pared by 4 bases and J by 7 bases, with 16 bases between. From germline, CDR1 is LNHNV and CDR2 YYDKDF (reference sequence). CDR3 coding DNA: TGTGCCACCAGCACAAGGACTACGGGGGCGACCCAGTACTTC. This gives the protein CATSTRTTGATQYF.

This clone is a singleton in its sample. This chain links TRBV6-5 with TRBJ1-5; 8 nucleotides align to TRBD1. CDR1 is MNHEY and CDR2 is SVGAGI in the germline V gene. After removal of 6 bases from V and 6 bases from J, the junction contained 10 bases not matched to a gene. The CDR3 runs 15 residues. CDR3 sequence: CASSNPDRAGQPQHF. DNA for the CDR3: TGTGCCAGCAGCAATCCGGACAGGGCGGGTCAGCCCCAGCATTTT.